These 3 T cell receptor beta chains were all obtained from the same sample, sequenced in a study of blood T cell repertoires in COVID-19. Repertoires were generated with immunoSEQ multiplex PCR, while TCRdb's copy carries only in-frame clones and drops some. This table has 210,000 or so clones, 87% appearing once. The sample was peripheral blood. The receptors stem from a man aged 35 to 55 with active or convalescent COVID-19.

The J gene is TRBJ1-4, the V gene TRBV27, with D hard to call. The CDR3 sequence is 12 residues long. Per germline, CDR1 MNHEY and CDR2 SMNVEV (reference sequence). V was clipped by 6 bases and J by 6 bases, with 8 bases between them. The CDR3 loop is CASRTLDEKLFF. The CDR3 nucleotides are TGTGCCAGCAGAACCTTAGATGAAAAACTGTTTTTT.

This clone was seen more than once but under ten times. This chain joins TRBV28 and TRBJ2-1; 14 positions match TRBD2. This CDR3 spans 16 amino acids. Trimming removed 7 bases from V and 9 bases from J; junction bases left unmatched: 11. In germline, CDR1 is MDHEN, CDR2 SYDVKM. CDR3 nucleotide sequence: TGTGCCAGCACCTCCTCGGGACTAGCGGGAGCTCCTGAGCAGTTCTTC. Residues: CASTSSGLAGAPEQFF.

This sequence joins TRBV30 and TRBJ1-3, with D unclear. The CDR3 has 13 amino acids. The ends were cut back, 4 bases at V and 2 bases at J, with 9 bases in the middle. From germline, CDR1 is GTSNPN and CDR2 SVGIG (reference sequence). The CDR3 DNA follows: TGTGCCTGGAATGACGGAGCTGGAAACACCATATATTTT. Translation gives CAWNDGAGNTIYF.